Listed below are T cell receptor beta chains from one sample, sequenced in a study of PD-1 blockade in classical Hodgkin lymphoma. Sequencing used immunoSEQ multiplex PCR; TCRdb keeps in-frame clones, though not all of them. The data contain nearly 25,000 clones, nearly 80% of them singletons. The sample consisted of peripheral blood mononuclear cells (PBMCs), taken at baseline. The receptor set was obtained from a human donor with classical Hodgkin lymphoma. CDR3s include the opening cysteine and the closing phenylalanine or tryptophan. The D gene is left open where the match is weak. Rows may omit the clone size; those that give it use once, few, many or a size class.

abundance	v_gene	d_gene	j_gene	CDR3aa	CDR3nt
few	TRBV5-6	TRBD1	TRBJ2-2	CASSLAGGLNTGELFF	TGTGCCAGCAGCTTGGCAGGGGGCCTAAACACCGGGGAGCTGTTTTTT
once	TRBV4-2	-	TRBJ1-2	CASSQDQDYGYTF	TGTGCCAGCAGCCAAGACCAGGACTATGGCTACACCTTC
-	TRBV27	-	TRBJ2-1	CASSRSGAPNEQFF	TGTGCCAGCAGTCGGTCGGGAGCGCCTAATGAGCAGTTCTTC
-	TRBV4-2	TRBD1	TRBJ1-2	CASSQEPSGTGYGYTF	TGTGCCAGCAGCCAGGAGCCTTCCGGGACAGGCTATGGCTACACCTTC
-	TRBV5-4	-	TRBJ2-1	CASSLDRSVGSDEQFF	TGTGCCAGCAGCTTGGACAGGAGCGTGGGGAGCGATGAGCAGTTCTTC
-	TRBV4-1	TRBD1	TRBJ1-2	CASSLNPTGQGAKGYTF	TGCGCCAGCAGCCTTAATCCTACGGGACAGGGGGCAAAAGGCTACACCTTC
-	TRBV7-2	-	TRBJ1-2	CASSLVGQSVDGYTF	TGTGCCAGCAGCTTAGTAGGACAGTCAGTAGATGGCTACACCTTC
-	TRBV19	-	TRBJ2-3	CASTPGGHDTQYF	TGTGCCAGTACCCCCGGGGGGCATGATACGCAGTATTTT
-	TRBV2	TRBD1	TRBJ1-4	CASRRDRGSNEKLFF	TGTGCCAGCAGACGGGACAGGGGATCTAATGAAAAACTGTTTTTT
-	TRBV7-7	-	TRBJ2-1	CASSPSGIDEQFF	TGTGCTAGCAGCCCCTCAGGGATCGATGAGCAGTTCTTC
-	TRBV7-2	TRBD1	TRBJ2-1	CASSLGPIRTGSMQFF	TGTGCCAGCAGCTTAGGCCCGATAAGGACAGGGTCAATGCAATTCTTC
-	TRBV30	-	TRBJ1-5	CASRDSSYGQPQHF	TGTGCCAGCAGGGATTCGAGCTACGGGCAGCCCCAGCATTTT
-	TRBV27	TRBD1	TRBJ1-1	CASRVQGALNTEAFF	TGTGCCAGCAGAGTACAGGGGGCGTTGAACACTGAAGCTTTCTTT
-	TRBV7-3	TRBD1	TRBJ1-1	CASSLAGGNTEAFF	TGTGCCAGCAGCTTAGCAGGGGGGAACACTGAAGCTTTCTTT
-	TRBV9	TRBD1	TRBJ1-1	CASSVGARGRAFF	TGTGCCAGCAGCGTAGGAGCGAGGGGGCGAGCTTTCTTT
once	TRBV11-3	TRBD2	TRBJ2-5	CASSIAGQETQYF	TGTGCCAGCAGCATAGCGGGTCAAGAGACCCAGTACTTC
-	TRBV7-6	-	TRBJ1-6	CASSLDWGQNSPLHF	TGTGCCAGCAGCTTAGACTGGGGCCAGAATTCACCCCTCCACTTT